There are many counts of the clone carrying this T cell receptor (beta chain). Its target is unknown. The sample originates from a study of response to subunit inactivated influenza vaccine. This CDR3 has 15 residues. CDR1 is MNHNS and CDR2 is SASEGT in the germline V gene. V dropped 6 bases and J dropped 4; count of bases not matched to a gene: 7. Each CDR3 protein is one row after TCRdb ran MiXCR on the RT-PCR reads. The sample has hundreds of thousands of distinct CDR3 sequences, about 12% seen once. Study-wide results and caveats: There was a suggestion from the authors that each seasonal influenza vaccination recruits few new T cells.

The rearrangement joins TRBV6-1 to TRBJ2-2, with 8 bases that match TRBD2. The TCR sequence derives from a man aged 50 to 59 who received an inactivated influenza vaccine. The sample was PBMCs from blood, taken on the day of vaccination. The CDR3 is CASRPGLASTGELFF. The CDR3 DNA reads TGTGCCAGCAGGCCCGGACTAGCTAGCACCGGGGAGCTGTTTTTT.